The 14 T cell receptor beta chains given below trace back to one sample, sequenced in a study of tumor-infiltrating lymphocytes in primary liver carcinoma. With a constant-region primer, TCR beta cDNA was made from 400 to 550 ng of total RNA. Three-round nested multiplex PCR performed with slightly modified ARM-PCR produced the TCR beta libraries. TRBV1-TRBV30 forward primers and a C-beta reverse primer were used in the first two PCR rounds, which each ran for about 11 cycles. From the multiplex PCR reads, TCRdb called clonotypes with MiXCR, one entry per CDR3 protein. The sample records 50,000 to 60,000 distinct CDR3 sequences, 70% to 80% being singletons. Bulk tissue was left unsorted, and RNA and DNA were co-extracted from about 21-30 mg of it. Source material: liver tumor tissue from sampling region 5. As to subset: tumor region T5, tumor centre. The receptors stem from a man in his forties with primary liver carcinoma and hepatitis B virus infection.

Notes on this clonotype: One junction end disagrees with the germline gene, perhaps due to a read error. This chain links TRBV11-2 with TRBJ2-1; D is possibly TRBD1 (6 bases). CDR1 and CDR2 from the germline V gene are SGHAT and FQNNGV. The CDR3 covers 15 residues. CDR3 sequence: CASGLDLGTYNEQFF. The CDR3 region has the DNA TGTGCCAGCGGCTTAGATCTAGGGACATACAATGAGCAGTTCTTC.

The rearrangement links TRBV30 to TRBJ2-7; D gene ambiguous. There are 13 residues in the CDR3. Germline values: CDR1 GTSNPN, CDR2 SVGIG (reference sequence). Trimming shortened V by 2 bases and J by 5 bases, and 13 bases separated the two germline ends. This CDR3 reads CAWSLLVLDEQYF. The CDR3 bases are TGTGCCTGGAGTCTCCTAGTCCTCGACGAGCAGTACTTC.

A remark on this clonotype: The junction differs from germline at one of its ends, possibly a read error. The CDR3 DNA reads TGTGTCGGCAGCTGGTCGGCCAGGGGGAACACTGAAGCATTCTTT. Translated: CVGSWSARGNTEAFF. The chain recombines TRBV11-1 with TRBJ1-1; 7 positions match TRBD1. CDR1 and CDR2 from the germline V gene are SGHAT and FQDESV (reference sequence). This CDR3 contains 15 residues.

In regard to this clonotype: One end of the junction fails to match germline, which may point to a read error. The chain carries TRBV6-2 or TRBV6-3 and TRBJ2-7; D gene unclear. This CDR3 region has 13 residues. Germline V gene lookup returns CDR1 MNHEY and CDR2 SVGEGT. CDR3 region: CVSSYEVSHEQCF. CDR3 sequence (DNA): TGTGTCAGCAGTTACGAGGTATCCCACGAGCAGTGTTTC.

Details on this clonotype: As the CDR3 is not closed by the conserved phenylalanine or tryptophan, this likely results from a read error. The chain uses TRBV11-1 and TRBJ2-2; perhaps TRBD1 as D (6 bases). The CDR3 runs to 13 residues. CDR1 is SGHAT, CDR2 FQDESV, per germline (reference sequence). This CDR3 reads CAGSFWDTEELFL. As DNA, the CDR3 is TGTGCCGGCAGCTTTTGGGACACCGAGGAGCTGTTTCTT.

Regarding this clonotype: One junction end does not reproduce the germline sequence, and a read error may be involved. The chain carries TRBV11-2 and TRBJ2-7; 11 bases are a match to TRBD2. Germline-derived CDR1 and CDR2 are SGHAT and FQNNGV. CDR3 length: 20 residues. CDR3 DNA: TGTGTCAGCAGCTTGAGGGATGAGAGGACTAGCGGGCTCAGCTCCTACGAGCAGTACTTC. Encoded protein: CVSSLRDERTSGLSSYEQYF.

Many counts were recorded for this clonotype. The rearrangement links TRBV7-6 to TRBJ2-2; D not resolved. The germline V and J ends were trimmed by 4 bases and 7 bases, with 10 bases remaining between them. Germline CDR1 reads SGHVS; CDR2 reads FNYEAQ. The CDR3 has 13 residues. CDR3: CASSSHSGGELFF. Written as DNA, the CDR3 is TGTGCCAGCAGCTCGCACTCCGGCGGGGAGCTGTTTTTT.

This chain links TRBV4-1 with TRBJ2-3; D gene ambiguous. The end of the DNA fits TRBJ1-5 better, so the J call may be wrong. CDR1 is MGHRA, CDR2 YSYEKL, per germline. The CDR3 spans 15 residues. The CDR3 reads CASSQDPSGKDTQHF. The CDR3 DNA is TGCGCCAGCAGCCAAGATCCGAGTGGAAAGGATACACAGCATTTT.

V is TRBV28 and J is TRBJ2-7, with TRBD2 identical over 7 bases. The junction had 21 bases not matched to a gene; V was cut back by 8 bases and J by 11 bases. CDR3 size: 15 residues. Germline V CDR1 and CDR2: MDHEN, SYDVKM. CDR3 sequence (DNA): TGTGCCAGCGGACACCCTCCGGGGGGAGAAGGGGAGAAGTACTTC. Amino acids: CASGHPPGGEGEKYF. The full variable domain, with the rest looked up from reference TRBV28 and TRBJ2-7, is DVKVTQSSRYLVKRTGEKVFLECVQDMDHENMFWYRQDPGLGLRLIYFSYDVKMKEKGDIPEGYSVSREKKERFSLILESASTNQTSMYLCASGHPPGGEGEKYFGPGTRLTVT.

This clonotype was recorded many times. The V gene is TRBV13, the J gene TRBJ1-1; possibly TRBD1 for D (6 bases). Germline V gives CDR1 PRHDT, CDR2 FYEKMQ (reference sequence). V was shortened by 8 bases and J by 6 bases, with 16 bases between the two germline ends. The CDR3 covers 13 residues. In DNA form, the CDR3 reads TGTGCCAGCCGCTCAGGGGTTTCCCCTGAAGCTTTCTTT. The encoded protein is CASRSGVSPEAFF.

Note on this clonotype: This CDR3 fails to terminate in the conserved phenylalanine or tryptophan, so it likely reflects a read error. The chain recombines TRBV29-1 with TRBJ2-7, with D unresolved. Germline values: CDR1 SQVTM, CDR2 ANQGSEA. The ends were cut back, 2 bases at V and 9 bases at J, with 11 bases in the middle. This CDR3 is 11 amino acids long. Written as DNA, the CDR3 is TGCAGCGTTGAATCTGTGGGCCGGCAGTACTTA. It encodes CSVESVGRQYL.

As concerns this clonotype: At one end, the junction sequence differs from germline, possibly due to a read error. V gene TRBV6-6 combines with J gene TRBJ2-7; maybe TRBD2 (6 bases). The CDR3 totals 16 residues. From germline, CDR1 is MNHNY and CDR2 SVGAGI (reference sequence). CDR3 amino acids: CAISYSGVRATYKQYF. The CDR3 nucleotides are TGTGCCATCAGTTACTCGGGAGTAAGGGCAACCTACAAGCAGTACTTC.

Remarks on this clonotype: No conserved phenylalanine or tryptophan ends this CDR3, so it is likely a read error. V usage is TRBV14 and J usage is TRBJ2-1; D remains ambiguous. V lost 3 bases, J lost 6 bases, and 21 bases lay in between. The CDR3 spans 17 residues. CDR1 and CDR2 (germline): SGHDN, FVKESK. The CDR3, as DNA: TGTGCCAGCAGCCACAGACAACTTTCGAGTGTACCCAATGAGCAGTTCTCC. Its protein product is CASSHRQLSSVPNEQFS.

The chain carries TRBV6-2 or TRBV6-3 and TRBJ2-7; the D gene is possibly TRBD2 (6 bases). Germline CDR1 reads MNHEY; CDR2 reads SVGEGT. Trimming shortened V by 2 bases and J by 5 bases, and 22 bases separated the two germline ends. The CDR3 has 17 amino acids. The CDR3 is CASSYDGRISGIHEQYF. CDR3 bases: TGTGCCAGCAGTTACGATGGGAGGATTAGTGGGATCCACGAGCAGTACTTC.